Listed below are T cell receptor beta chains from one sample, sequenced in a study of sequential checkpoint blockade in melanoma. Produced via immunoSEQ multiplex PCR; TCRdb's table is partial and in-frame only. The sample lists roughly 31,000 clones, 86% seen once, with roughly 23% in the top ten. Sequenced material: CD8+ T cells sorted from blood (inferred from file names), taken from a patient given nivolumab and ipilimumab in sequence. The origin of the receptors is a human donor with melanoma. CDR3s include the opening cysteine and the closing phenylalanine or tryptophan. D genes are given only for firm matches. The size field is filled for only some rows; it gives once, few, many or a size class.

J gene	V gene	clone size	D gene	CDR3 protein	CDR3 DNA
TRBJ2-7	TRBV13	-	TRBD2	CASSLYSGGTLYEQYF	TGTGCCAGCAGCTTATATAGCGGGGGGACCCTCTACGAGCAGTACTTC
TRBJ2-3	TRBV5-1	-	TRBD2	CASSLRGSGGVRDTQYF	TGCGCCAGCAGTTTAAGGGGTAGCGGGGGGGTTAGAGATACGCAGTATTTT
TRBJ2-7	TRBV27	-	-	CASSLGELYEQYF	TGTGCCAGCAGCCTAGGAGAGCTCTACGAGCAGTACTTC
TRBJ2-7	TRBV5-4	-	TRBD2	CASSGGLAGGYEQYF	TGTGCCAGCAGCGGGGGACTAGCGGGCGGCTACGAGCAGTACTTC
TRBJ2-3	TRBV5-1	-	TRBD1	CASSFEGALNSLADTQYF	TGCGCCAGCAGCTTTGAGGGGGCGCTTAACAGTTTGGCAGATACGCAGTATTTT
TRBJ2-1	TRBV5-8	-	-	CASSLDGEAEQFF	TGTGCCAGCAGCTTGGACGGGGAGGCTGAGCAGTTCTTC
TRBJ2-1	TRBV21-1	-	-	CASTSPWTGETEQFF	TGTGCCAGCACCTCCCCTTGGACAGGGGAAACTGAGCAGTTCTTC
TRBJ2-7	TRBV19	few	-	CASKPRDSNYEQYF	TGTGCCAGTAAGCCGCGGGACAGCAATTACGAGCAGTACTTC
TRBJ2-1	TRBV9	-	TRBD2	CASSPGLAGGNEQFF	TGTGCCAGCAGCCCGGGACTAGCGGGAGGTAACGAGCAGTTCTTC
TRBJ2-7	TRBV18	-	-	CASSLLRGTVDLLSSYEQYF	TGTGCCAGCTCACTGTTACGCGGGACAGTTGACCTATTGAGCTCCTACGAGCAGTACTTC
TRBJ2-7	TRBV6-1	-	-	CAAQGDSPYEQYF	TGTGCCGCTCAGGGGGACTCCCCCTACGAGCAGTACTTC
TRBJ1-5	TRBV6-5	-	-	CASSYSEGNQPQHF	TGTGCCAGCAGTTACTCTGAGGGAAATCAGCCCCAGCATTTT
TRBJ1-5	TRBV11-3	-	-	CASSLPGHNQPQHF	TGTGCCAGCAGCTTACCAGGGCACAATCAGCCCCAGCATTTT
TRBJ2-2	TRBV28	-	-	CASIPLGGTGELFF	TGTGCCAGCATTCCTCTGGGGGGCACCGGGGAGCTGTTTTTT
TRBJ1-2	TRBV29-1	-	TRBD1	CSVEDRRSGYTF	TGCAGCGTTGAGGACAGGAGAAGTGGCTACACCTTC
TRBJ2-7	TRBV4-1	-	TRBD2	CASSQEGLAANYEQYF	TGCGCCAGCAGCCAGGAAGGACTAGCGGCTAACTACGAGCAGTACTTC
TRBJ2-3	TRBV10-2	-	TRBD2	CASRRLADRTDTQYF	TGCGCCAGTAGAAGACTAGCGGACCGCACAGATACGCAGTATTTT